This TCR beta chain was profiled in a study of blood T cell repertoires in COVID-19. On the study more broadly: Italy, Spain and the United States were the sources of the convalescent and acute COVID-19 samples. Nucleic acid was either cDNA or gDNA, and it came from T cells, B-cell-depleted T cells, or PBMCs.

Measured with immunoSEQ multiplex PCR; TCRdb has only the in-frame clones, and not every one. The data contain under 400,000 clones, around 87% of them singletons. It was during active infection that Seattle patients were enrolled and then longitudinally followed. The sequencing sample was made of peripheral blood. The sequence was obtained from a woman in her 30s with COVID-19, enrolled during active disease.

DNA for the CDR3: TGTGCCAGCAGCTCCGTCCCTGGGCCCCACCAAGAGACCCAGTACTTC. As protein: CASSSVPGPHQETQYF. This chain joins TRBV7-8 and TRBJ2-5; D call uncertain. Trimming took 4 bases from V and 0 from J, leaving 15 bases between them. Germline CDR1 reads SGHVS; CDR2 reads FQNEAQ. The CDR3 sequence is 16 residues long.